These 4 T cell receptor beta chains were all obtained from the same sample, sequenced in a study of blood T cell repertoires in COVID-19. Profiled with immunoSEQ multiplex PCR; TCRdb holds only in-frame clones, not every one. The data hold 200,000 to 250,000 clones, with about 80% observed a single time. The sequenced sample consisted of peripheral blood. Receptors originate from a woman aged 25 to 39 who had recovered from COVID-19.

The CDR3 DNA is TGTGCCAGCAGCCAAGATCTTACAGACAATCAGCCCCAGCATTTT. It yields the protein CASSQDLTDNQPQHF. The gene calls are TRBV4-2 and TRBJ1-5; D is unclear. The CDR3 runs to 15 residues. Germline-derived CDR1 and CDR2 are LGHNA and YNFKEQ. V dropped 0 bases and J dropped 3 bases, with 9 bases sitting between them.

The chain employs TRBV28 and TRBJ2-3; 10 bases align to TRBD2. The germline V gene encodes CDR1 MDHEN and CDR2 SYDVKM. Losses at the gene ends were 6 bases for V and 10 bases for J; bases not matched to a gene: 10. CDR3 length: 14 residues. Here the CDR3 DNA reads TGTGCCAGCAGGGTAGGTCTAGCGGGAGCTGCGCAGTATTTT. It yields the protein CASRVGLAGAAQYF.

In DNA, the CDR3 is TGTGCCAGCAGCCAAGAAGGGGCGGGAGGTGGCACAGATACGCAGTATTTT. It codes for CASSQEGAGGGTDTQYF. The gene calls are TRBV3-1 (or the pseudogene TRBV3-2) and TRBJ2-3; TRBD2 agrees at 8 bases. Germline-derived CDR1 and CDR2 are LGHDT and YNNKEL (reference sequence). This CDR3 spans 17 amino acids. With V trimmed by 0 bases and J by 1 base, 6 bases remained unmatched.

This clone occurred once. CDR3 residues: CSASTRQGRYGYTF. In DNA, the CDR3 is TGCAGTGCTAGTACTAGACAGGGCCGTTATGGCTACACCTTC. The J gene is TRBJ1-2, the V gene TRBV20-1; 7 nucleotides agree with TRBD1. The ends lost 3 bases at V and 5 bases at J; junction bases unmatched: 9. Per germline, CDR1 DFQATT and CDR2 SNEGSKA (reference sequence). CDR3 length: 14 amino acids.